The 20 T cell receptor beta chains listed next were all sequenced from one sample in a study of T cell repertoires in cytomegalovirus infection. One entry per CDR3 protein, called by TCRdb with MiXCR from the reads. The data show about 180,000 distinct CDR3 sequences, with approximately 15% seen just once and about a quarter held by the top ten. The sample consisted of PBMCs. These receptors were collected from a human donor in good health (CMV status not recorded). Some clones in this sample may be carry-over from other donors' samples.

This clonotype appeared a few times. The chain employs TRBV29-1 and TRBJ1-2, with 8 bases matching TRBD1. The trim removed 3 bases at V and 7 bases at J, leaving 7 bases unmatched. The CDR3 totals 13 residues. Germline values: CDR1 SQVTM, CDR2 ANQGSEA. The CDR3 reads CSVDPGQGFGYTF. CDR3 in DNA: TGCAGCGTTGACCCCGGACAGGGCTTTGGCTACACCTTC.

In this sample, this clonotype turned up many times. The chain has TRBV29-1 and TRBJ1-3; 7 positions agree with TRBD1. CDR3 length equals 14 residues. V trimming: 5 bases; J trimming: 1 base; junction bases outside the gene matches: 5. Germline V lookup: CDR1 SQVTM, CDR2 ANQGSEA. The CDR3 coding sequence is TGCAGCGTTTCCAAGACAGGGTCTGGAAACACCATATATTTT. Translating it yields CSVSKTGSGNTIYF.

This clonotype was found many times. The chain combines TRBV29-1 with TRBJ2-6; D is perhaps TRBD1 (6 bases). V was cut by 0 bases and J by 0 bases, with 18 bases left in between. The germline CDR1 and CDR2 sequences are SQVTM and ANQGSEA. The CDR3 totals 19 residues. The CDR3 loop is CSVEDRGKEGYSGANVLTF. The CDR3 bases are TGCAGCGTTGAAGATAGGGGGAAAGAGGGGTACTCTGGGGCCAACGTCCTGACTTTC.

This clonotype was seen repeatedly, ten times or more. In DNA, the CDR3 is TGTGCCAGCAGTTTACAAGCGGAGAGCTACGAGCAGTACTTC. Protein: CASSLQAESYEQYF. The rearrangement uses TRBV27 and TRBJ2-7, with D perhaps TRBD2 (5 bases). The germline CDR1 and CDR2 sequences are MNHEY and SMNVEV (reference sequence). The CDR3 length is 14 residues. V was cut by 2 bases and J by 3 bases, with 11 bases left in between.

Points on this clonotype: A read error may account for a junction end that differs from germline. The chain carries TRBV6-1 and TRBJ2-7; D not certain. CDR3 length: 13 residues. The germline V gene has CDR1 MNHNS and CDR2 SASEGT. The CDR3 sequence: CARSSALVYAQYF. CDR3 nucleotides: TGTGCCCGCAGTTCTGCCCTGGTCTACGCGCAGTACTTC.

This clonotype has just a few counts. The chain carries TRBV27 and TRBJ1-2, with D perhaps matching TRBD1 (5 bases). V lost 0 bases and J lost 0, with 23 bases in between. Per germline, CDR1 MNHEY and CDR2 SMNVEV (reference sequence). This CDR3 is 20 amino acids long. CDR3 DNA: TGTGCCAGCAGTTTATCTGGACAATTACTCATTCCGACTACTAACTATGGCTACACCTTC. Encoded protein: CASSLSGQLLIPTTNYGYTF.

The V and J genes are TRBV7-9 and TRBJ2-5, with 7 bases aligning to TRBD2. After removal of 5 bases from V and 4 bases from J, the junction contained 7 bases not matched to a gene. From germline, CDR1 is SEHNR and CDR2 FQNEAQ (reference sequence). The CDR3 totals 14 residues. The CDR3 DNA follows: TGTGCCAGCAGCCCACCGGGACTACCAGAGACCCAGTACTTC. Encoded protein: CASSPPGLPETQYF.

The chain joins TRBV18 to TRBJ2-5; TRBD1 aligns across 8 bases. Germline V gives CDR1 KGHSH, CDR2 LQKENI. V trimming: 3 bases; J trimming: 5 bases; junction bases outside the gene matches: 8. The CDR3 length is 15 residues. The CDR3 region has the DNA TGTGCCAGCTCACCTGGACAGGGAAGGTCGGAGACCCAGTACTTC. Protein product: CASSPGQGRSETQYF.

The J gene is TRBJ1-4, the V gene TRBV29-1, with a weak D call TRBD1 (6 bases). The V gene lost 6 bases and the J gene lost 8 bases, with 19 bases spanning the gap. CDR3 length: 14 amino acids. CDR1 is SQVTM, CDR2 ANQGSEA, per germline. CDR3 in DNA: TGCAGCGTAGGGGGGTCATCTCCGGGCGAAAAACTGTTTTTT. Translation: CSVGGSSPGEKLFF.

The chain joins TRBV12-5 to TRBJ1-1; D remains ambiguous. The CDR3 contains 10 residues. CDR1 is LGHNT and CDR2 is FRNRAP in the germline V gene. The V end lost 3 bases, the J end lost 6 bases, and 2 bases lay between the germline ends. CDR3 sequence: CASGFAEAFF. The CDR3 DNA sequence: TGTGCTAGTGGTTTTGCTGAAGCTTTCTTT.

A few counts support this clonotype. The chain couples TRBV14 to TRBJ1-1; 9 bases line up with TRBD1. The V gene's germline CDR1 is SGHDN and CDR2 FVKESK. There are 17 residues in the CDR3. V was pared by 1 base and J by 2 bases, with 8 bases of the junction left unmatched. This CDR3 is CASSQVQGARVNTEAFF. CDR3 coding DNA: TGTGCCAGCAGCCAAGTACAGGGGGCTAGGGTTAACACTGAAGCTTTCTTT.

Only a few counts were recorded for this clonotype. CDR3: CASSPERDNYGYTF. As DNA, the CDR3 is TGCGCCAGCAGCCCGGAGAGAGATAACTATGGCTACACCTTC. The chain has TRBV4-1 and TRBJ1-2; D not certain. This CDR3 comprises 14 residues. V dropped 4 bases and J dropped 1 base, with 10 bases sitting between them. Germline loops: CDR1 MGHRA, CDR2 YSYEKL.

This clonotype came up a few times. The chain links TRBV4-3 to TRBJ2-1; D not certain. Trimming removed 0 bases at V and 7 bases at J, with 10 bases between. The germline V gene has CDR1 LGHNA and CDR2 YSLEER. The CDR3 runs to 14 residues. The chain's CDR3 is CASSQDQETNEQFF. CDR3 nucleotide sequence: TGCGCCAGCAGCCAAGATCAGGAGACGAATGAGCAGTTCTTC.

This clonotype was picked up many times. The chain carries TRBV12-3 or TRBV12-4 and TRBJ2-1; D not resolved. Trimming took 6 bases from V and 0 from J, leaving 9 bases between them. This CDR3 is 14 amino acids long. CDR3 sequence: CASSPLSSYNEQFF. As DNA, the CDR3 is TGTGCCAGCAGCCCCCTGAGCTCCTACAATGAGCAGTTCTTC.

This clonotype was counted at least ten times. This chain uses TRBV5-6 with TRBJ2-7; D call uncertain. The germline gives CDR1 SGHDT, CDR2 YYEEEE. V was shortened by 0 bases and J by 3 bases, with 10 bases between the two germline ends. CDR3 length: 14 amino acids. The CDR3 region has the DNA TGTGCCAGCAGCTTGGTGAAGGGTTACTACGAGCAGTACTTC. Translating it yields CASSLVKGYYEQYF. Using reference TRBV5-6 and TRBJ2-7 for the parts outside the CDR3, the full variable domain is DAGVTQSPTHLIKTRGQQVTLRCSPKSGHDTVSWYQQALGQGPQFIFQYYEEEERQRGNFPDRFSGHQFPNYSSELNVNALLLGDSALYLCASSLVKGYYEQYFGPGTRLTVT.

The J gene is TRBJ2-3, the V gene TRBV28; TRBD1 aligns across 10 bases. The CDR3 spans 15 residues. Germline V lookup: CDR1 MDHEN, CDR2 SYDVKM. V was clipped by 8 bases and J by 3 bases; unmatched bases: 8. This CDR3 reads CASWGQGMRTDTQYF. The CDR3 nucleotides are TGTGCCAGCTGGGGACAGGGGATGCGTACAGATACGCAGTATTTT.

The chain carries TRBV24-1 and TRBJ2-2; tentatively, D is TRBD1 (5 bases). The CDR3 has 15 residues. Germline V gene data show CDR1 as KGHDR and CDR2 as SFDVKD. The V gene lost 9 bases and the J gene lost 6 bases, with 19 bases spanning the gap. The CDR3 region has the DNA TGTGCCACCCAGGGAAGGAAGACAGCAGCCGGGGAGCTGTTTTTT. Its protein is CATQGRKTAAGELFF.

The chain has TRBV29-1 and TRBJ2-1, with 7 bases lining up with TRBD2. J lost 4 bases, V lost 4 bases, and 7 bases had no gene match. The CDR3 covers 14 residues. Germline lookup yields CDR1 SQVTM and CDR2 ANQGSEA. The DNA of the CDR3 is TGCAGCGTTGTCGGGGGGTCATCGTACAATGAGCAGTTCTTC. Protein: CSVVGGSSYNEQFF.

This clonotype was seen more than once but under ten times. This chain connects TRBV27 to TRBJ1-1; D call uncertain. Looked up from germline, CDR1 is MNHEY and CDR2 is SMNVEV (reference sequence). This CDR3 comprises 14 residues. Between the trimmed V and J ends, which lost 4 bases and 4 bases, there was a span of 13 bases. CDR3 in amino acids: CASSSLGRSTEAFF. CDR3 in DNA: TGTGCCAGCAGTTCCCTCGGTAGGAGCACTGAAGCTTTCTTT.

At least ten counts were recorded for this clonotype. This sequence joins TRBV5-1 and TRBJ2-7, with D possibly being TRBD2 (6 bases). Germline-derived CDR1 and CDR2 are SGHRS and YFSETQ. The CDR3 spans 13 residues. V lost 5 bases to trimming and J lost 4 bases, with 13 bases between them. CDR3 region: CASSGGKGYEQYF. CDR3 nucleotide sequence: TGCGCCAGCAGTGGAGGGAAGGGATACGAGCAGTACTTC.